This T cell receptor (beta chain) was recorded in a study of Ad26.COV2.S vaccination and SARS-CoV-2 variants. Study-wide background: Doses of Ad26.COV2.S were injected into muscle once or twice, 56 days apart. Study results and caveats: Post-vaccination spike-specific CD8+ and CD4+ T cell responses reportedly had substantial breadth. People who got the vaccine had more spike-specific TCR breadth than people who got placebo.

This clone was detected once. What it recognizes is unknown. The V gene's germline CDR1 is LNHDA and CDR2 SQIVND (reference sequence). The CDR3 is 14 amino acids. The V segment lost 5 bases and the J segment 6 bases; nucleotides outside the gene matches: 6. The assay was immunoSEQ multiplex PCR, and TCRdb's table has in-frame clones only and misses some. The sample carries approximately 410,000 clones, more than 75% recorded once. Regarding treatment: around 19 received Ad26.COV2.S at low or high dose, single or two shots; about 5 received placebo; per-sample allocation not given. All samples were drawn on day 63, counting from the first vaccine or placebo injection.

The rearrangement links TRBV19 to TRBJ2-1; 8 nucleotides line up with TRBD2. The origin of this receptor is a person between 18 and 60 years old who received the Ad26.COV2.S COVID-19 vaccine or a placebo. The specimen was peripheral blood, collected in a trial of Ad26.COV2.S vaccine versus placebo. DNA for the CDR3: TGTGCCAGTAGTGGGGACGGGAGGGTCAATGAGCAGTTCTTC. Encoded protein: CASSGDGRVNEQFF.